The 25 T cell receptor beta chains below all came from one sample that was sequenced in a study of T cells in Graves' hyperthyroidism and ophthalmopathy. The CDR3 regions of TCR beta were amplified from RNA transcripts. First-round RT-PCR targeting the TCR CDR3 was performed with the HTBI primer set. TCRdb re-called the multiplex PCR reads through MiXCR, storing one row per CDR3 protein. Among 300,000 to 400,000 distinct CDR3 sequences listed, around a sixth were seen once. The sequenced sample consisted of blood. All receptors derive from a woman between 45 and 65 years old with Graves' hyperthyroidism.

The chain joins TRBV27 to TRBJ2-1, with 7 bases that match TRBD1. Germline V gene sequence: CDR1 MNHEY, CDR2 SMNVEV (reference sequence). V dropped 5 bases and J dropped 3; count of bases not matched to a gene: 10. This CDR3 comprises 16 residues. CDR3 in DNA: TGTGCCAGCAGTGCCCTCGACAGGGTTGGCTACAATGAGCAGTTCTTC. It encodes CASSALDRVGYNEQFF.

This clonotype was counted many times. The chain is built from TRBV9 and TRBJ1-5; 9 bases are a match to TRBD1. CDR3 length: 15 residues. The germline gives CDR1 SGDLS, CDR2 YYNGEE. Trimming took 4 bases from V and 7 from J; bases not matched to a gene: 9. The CDR3 bases are TGTGCCAGCAGCCCCGGGACAGGGAGAGACCAGCCCCAGCATTTT. Encoded protein: CASSPGTGRDQPQHF.

The chain employs TRBV9 and TRBJ1-6, with a tentative D call TRBD1 (6 bases). The CDR3 length is 14 residues. Looked up from germline, CDR1 is SGDLS and CDR2 is YYNGEE. V shed 0 bases and J shed 7 bases, with 8 bases lying between them. This CDR3 is CASSVDRENSPLHF. The CDR3 DNA is TGTGCCAGCAGCGTAGACAGGGAAAATTCACCCCTCCACTTT.

This chain connects TRBV29-1 to TRBJ1-2, with D possibly TRBD1 on 5 matching bases. The germline V and J ends were trimmed by 4 bases and 4 bases, with 7 bases remaining between them. The CDR3 loop spans 11 amino acids. Looked up from germline, CDR1 is SQVTM and CDR2 is ANQGSEA. CDR3 protein: CSVGQSYGYTF. In DNA, the CDR3 is TGCAGCGTTGGACAGAGCTATGGCTACACCTTC. The variable domain in full, completed from reference TRBV29-1 and TRBJ1-2, reads SAVISQKPSRDICQRGTSLTIQCQVDSQVTMMFWYRQQPGQSLTLIATANQGSEATYESGFVIDKFPISRPNLTFSTLTVSNMSPEDSSIYLCSVGQSYGYTFGSGTRLTVV.

As concerns this clonotype: A much larger clonotype is one base distant, so this may be a read error. The genes are TRBV10-3 and TRBJ1-2, with D perhaps matching TRBD1 (5 bases). Trimming pared 3 bases from V and 6 bases from J, leaving 14 bases between. Germline CDR1 ENHRY, CDR2 SYGVKD. This CDR3 contains 14 residues. CDR3 protein: CAISDGDLLNGYTF. The CDR3 DNA reads as TGTGCCATCAGTGATGGGGACCTCCTCAATGGCTACACCTTC.

This clonotype was seen many times. This rearrangement joins TRBV18 to TRBJ2-3; D perhaps matches TRBD1 (5 bases). CDR3 size: 16 residues. Looked up from germline, CDR1 is KGHSH and CDR2 is LQKENI. V dropped 0 bases and J dropped 1 base, with 11 bases sitting between them. CDR3 sequence: CASSPPVTGRTDTQYF. The CDR3 nucleotides are TGTGCCAGCTCACCACCGGTCACAGGCCGCACAGATACGCAGTATTTT.

This clonotype was seen at least ten times. The V call is TRBV7-2, the J call TRBJ2-2; D is unresolved. This CDR3 spans 13 amino acids. The V end was cut by 1 base, the J end by 4 bases, with 4 bases between. The V gene's germline CDR1 is SGHTA and CDR2 FQGNSA. The CDR3 DNA is TGTGCCAGCAGCTTAGTATCCACCGGGGAGCTGTTTTTT. Protein product: CASSLVSTGELFF. Using reference TRBV7-2 and TRBJ2-2 for the parts outside the CDR3, the full variable domain is GAGVSQSPSNKVTEKGKDVELRCDPISGHTALYWYRQSLGQGLEFLIYFQGNSAPDKSGLPSDRFSAERTGGSVSTLTIQRTQQEDSAVYLCASSLVSTGELFFGEGSRLTVL.

This clonotype came up many times. The chain employs TRBV2 and TRBJ2-1; 11 bases map to TRBD2. The germline CDR1 and CDR2 sequences are SNHLY and FYNNEI. With 6 bases clipped from V and 0 bases from J, the junction kept 7 bases outside the gene matches. The CDR3 is 17 amino acids. This CDR3 is CASRASGRQSSYNEQFF. The CDR3 DNA reads TGTGCCAGCAGGGCTAGCGGGAGGCAAAGCTCCTACAATGAGCAGTTCTTC.

The sample holds a few counts of this clonotype. The V and J genes are TRBV6-1 and TRBJ1-5, with 7 nucleotides matching TRBD1. Germline V lookup: CDR1 MNHNS, CDR2 SASEGT. Trimming at V came to 5 bases and at J to 3 bases, leaving 7 bases not matched to a gene. The CDR3 is 15 amino acids. Here the CDR3 reads CASSLQGIYNQPQHF. CDR3 nucleotide sequence: TGTGCCAGCAGTCTACAGGGGATTTACAATCAGCCCCAGCATTTT.

This clonotype has only a few counts. This chain links TRBV5-1 with TRBJ2-1; D unclear. Trimming took off 0 bases at V and 3 bases at J, with 10 bases between the two ends. This CDR3 has 15 residues. The germline V gene has CDR1 SGHRS and CDR2 YFSETQ. CDR3 sequence: CASSLEEQNYNEQFF. The DNA of the CDR3 is TGCGCCAGCAGCTTGGAGGAGCAGAACTACAATGAGCAGTTCTTC.

The V gene is TRBV7-9, the J gene TRBJ1-4, with TRBD1 as a possible D gene (5 bases). The CDR3 length is 13 residues. Germline V gene data show CDR1 as SEHNR and CDR2 as FQNEAQ (reference sequence). V shed 8 bases and J shed 8 bases, with 15 bases lying between them. This CDR3 reads CASALGATEKLFF. Here the CDR3 DNA reads TGTGCCAGCGCTCTAGGGGCAACGGAAAAACTGTTTTTT.

CDR3 nucleotides: TGTGCCAGCAGCCAAAGTCGGGACCGGGCCTACGAGCAGTACTTC. Encoded protein: CASSQSRDRAYEQYF. This sequence joins TRBV13 and TRBJ2-7; D might be TRBD1 or TRBD2, each matching 5 bases. CDR1 and CDR2 (germline): PRHDT, FYEKMQ (reference sequence). CDR3 length equals 15 residues. Trimming took 5 bases from V and 2 from J, leaving 16 bases between them.

The CDR3 loop is CASSLRLAGGPWGANVLTF. The CDR3, as DNA: TGTGCCAGCAGCCTCCGACTAGCGGGAGGTCCTTGGGGGGCCAACGTCCTGACTTTC. The chain combines TRBV3-1 with TRBJ2-6, with 13 bases lining up with TRBD2. After removal of 4 bases from V and 4 bases from J, the junction contained 10 bases not matched to a gene. Germline V CDR1 and CDR2: LGHDT, YNNKEL (reference sequence). This CDR3 is 19 amino acids long.

This clonotype was observed a single time. This sequence may be a read error, since a much larger clone differs from it by one base. The chain recombines TRBV12-3 or TRBV12-4 with TRBJ2-1, with 10 bases lining up with TRBD2. The CDR3 loop spans 14 amino acids. The CDR3 sequence: CVSSLAGGFNEQFF. CDR3 in DNA: TGTGTCAGCAGTTTAGCGGGGGGATTCAATGAGCAGTTCTTC.

The sample holds many counts of this clonotype. V usage is TRBV6-1 and J usage is TRBJ1-5; TRBD1 matches 7 bases. Germline V gene lookup returns CDR1 MNHNS and CDR2 SASEGT. The CDR3 spans 13 residues. V was clipped by 11 bases and J by 5 bases; unmatched bases: 9. The CDR3 region has the DNA TGTGCCCTCCAGGGGCAGGGGGATCAGCCCCAGCATTTT. Encoded protein: CALQGQGDQPQHF.

This clonotype appeared many times. The chain links TRBV12-3 or TRBV12-4 to TRBJ2-5, with no clear D. The CDR3 contains 15 residues. Trimming took off 1 base at V and 5 bases at J, with 14 bases between the two ends. The CDR3 DNA follows: TGTGCCAGCAGTTTAGGTGCGTCCCCGGCGGAGACCCAGTACTTC. The encoded protein is CASSLGASPAETQYF.

This clonotype was picked up a small number of times. The chain uses TRBV20-1 and TRBJ2-1; TRBD2 aligns across 9 bases. The trim removed 6 bases at V and 4 bases at J, leaving 10 bases unmatched. The CDR3 extends over 15 amino acids. Germline values: CDR1 DFQATT, CDR2 SNEGSKA (reference sequence). CDR3 nucleotides: TGCAGTGCAGAGGGGGCTAGCGGGACTTACAATGAGCAGTTCTTC. Amino acid sequence: CSAEGASGTYNEQFF.

This clonotype was seen repeatedly, ten times or more. This rearrangement joins TRBV27 to TRBJ2-3; 9 bases map to TRBD1. Germline V CDR1 and CDR2: MNHEY, SMNVEV (reference sequence). The CDR3 is made up of 16 amino acids. V gave up 9 bases and J gave up 1 base; unmatched junction bases: 11. CDR3 nucleotides: TGTGCCAGGGGCCGGGACAGGGATTATCGCACAGATACGCAGTATTTT. Its protein is CARGRDRDYRTDTQYF.

This chain links TRBV13 with TRBJ2-1, with D unresolved. The CDR3 consists of 14 residues. Germline assignment: CDR1 PRHDT and CDR2 FYEKMQ (reference sequence). V was trimmed by 2 bases and J by 7 bases, leaving 12 bases between them. The CDR3 region is CASSLTYERNEQFF. CDR3 coding DNA: TGTGCCAGCAGCTTAACGTACGAGAGAAATGAGCAGTTCTTC.

The chain recombines TRBV3-1 with TRBJ2-2, with 10 bases lining up with TRBD2. Unmatched junction bases numbered 8, after V lost 0 bases and J lost 7 bases. Per germline, CDR1 LGHDT and CDR2 YNNKEL (reference sequence). This CDR3 is built from 17 residues. In nucleotides, the CDR3 is TGTGCCAGCAGCCAAGATCGGAGCGGGAGGGCCTTCGGGGAGCTGTTTTTT. Protein product: CASSQDRSGRAFGELFF.

This clonotype has just a few counts. This chain uses TRBV7-9 with TRBJ2-2; no reliable D call. Germline V gives CDR1 SEHNR, CDR2 FQNEAQ (reference sequence). Trimming took off 0 bases at V and 7 bases at J, with 6 bases between the two ends. There are 13 residues in the CDR3. This chain's CDR3 is CASSLAMVGELFF. The CDR3, as DNA: TGTGCCAGCAGCTTAGCGATGGTCGGGGAGCTGTTTTTT.

The table lists this clonotype with many counts. This chain connects TRBV28 to TRBJ1-1; 7 bases fit TRBD1. V trimming: 4 bases; J trimming: 0 bases; junction bases outside the gene matches: 5. Germline CDR1 and CDR2: MDHEN and SYDVKM. This CDR3 comprises 15 residues. CDR3 coding DNA: TGTGCCAGCAGTTCCAGGGGACAGTTGAACACTGAAGCTTTCTTT. It specifies CASSSRGQLNTEAFF.

The rearrangement uses TRBV5-1 and TRBJ1-1; no clear D gene. The V gene lost 4 bases and the J gene lost 5 bases, with 18 bases spanning the gap. In germline, CDR1 is SGHRS, CDR2 YFSETQ. The CDR3 has 15 amino acids. The CDR3 bases are TGCGCCAGCAGCCCAAATGGGGTTAGTAGGACTGAAGCTTTCTTT. This encodes CASSPNGVSRTEAFF.

The chain uses TRBV12-5 and TRBJ2-1, with 8 bases matching TRBD2. V was clipped by 2 bases and J by 8 bases; unmatched bases: 5. Germline CDR1 LGHNT, CDR2 FRNRAP. There are 14 residues in the CDR3. The CDR3: CASGLTGGPDEQFF. Here the CDR3 DNA reads TGTGCTAGTGGTTTGACGGGGGGGCCGGATGAGCAGTTCTTC. Full variable domain (outside the CDR3, taken from reference TRBV12-5 and TRBJ2-1): DARVTQTPRHKVTEMGQEVTMRCQPILGHNTVFWYRQTMMQGLELLAYFRNRAPLDDSGMPKDRFSAEMPDATLATLKIQPSEPRDSAVYFCASGLTGGPDEQFFGPGTRLTVL.

This clonotype was counted between two and nine times. The rearrangement joins TRBV7-2 to TRBJ2-1; 15 nucleotides align to TRBD2. The J segment lost 9 bases and the V segment lost 1 base, leaving 4 bases of the junction unmatched. The CDR3 covers 16 residues. Germline V gives CDR1 SGHTA, CDR2 FQGNSA. The CDR3 DNA sequence: TGTGCCAGCAGCTTAGTTGGGACTAGCGGGAGGATTGAGCAGTTCTTC. Translated: CASSLVGTSGRIEQFF.